This entry lists 8 T cell receptor beta chains sequenced from one sample in a study of human T cells and chemical hapten exposure. TCRdb itself ran the RACE reads through MiXCR, one entry per CDR3 protein. The sample lists some 36,000 distinct CDR3 sequences; over 7.5% were seen once. This sample's time point: patch test 3, about 24 weeks after DPC sensitization. Treatment defined: therapeutic diphenylcyclopropenone sensitization with weekly scalp DPC. Before extraction, the whole blood was not fractionated, and total RNA was taken from it. The sequenced sample was whole blood, obtained in connection with sensitization to the hapten diphenylcyclopropenone (DPC). The source is a man aged 45 to 65 with alopecia areata. Some clones in this sample may be carry-over from other donors' samples.

This CDR3 is CSAARVGGGFTDTQYF. The CDR3 coding sequence is TGCAGTGCGGCTCGGGTCGGCGGAGGTTTCACAGATACGCAGTATTTT. The chain has TRBV20-1 and TRBJ2-3, with D possibly being TRBD2 (5 bases). V lost 6 bases and J lost 2, with 21 bases in between. The germline CDR1 and CDR2 sequences are DFQATT and SNEGSKA (reference sequence). The CDR3 has 16 amino acids.

This clonotype showed up many times. The chain employs TRBV29-1 and TRBJ2-1; 7 nucleotides align to TRBD2. Germline trimming cut 6 bases from V and 0 bases from J; bases unmatched to any gene: 2. The CDR3 covers 13 residues. Germline CDR1 reads SQVTM; CDR2 reads ANQGSEA. CDR3 DNA sequence: TGCAGCGTCGCGGGAGACTCCTACAATGAGCAGTTCTTC. Protein sequence: CSVAGDSYNEQFF.

This clonotype was counted many times. The rearrangement joins TRBV7-9 to TRBJ2-6, with D uncertain. In germline, CDR1 is SEHNR, CDR2 FQNEAQ (reference sequence). The V gene lost 2 bases and the J gene lost 1 base, with 9 bases spanning the gap. CDR3 length: 16 amino acids. This CDR3 is CASSLSRGSGANVLTF. CDR3 nucleotide sequence: TGTGCCAGCAGCTTAAGTAGAGGATCTGGGGCCAACGTCCTGACTTTC.

V gene TRBV6-6 combines with J gene TRBJ2-5; 15 bases are shared with TRBD2. The V gene end was trimmed by 4 bases and the J gene end by 5 bases; junction bases not matched to a gene: 8. Germline V lookup: CDR1 MNHNY, CDR2 SVGAGI (reference sequence). The CDR3 spans 17 residues. CDR3 sequence reads: CASSSPGLAGGVETQYF. In nucleotides, the CDR3 is TGTGCCAGCAGTTCCCCGGGACTAGCGGGAGGAGTGGAGACCCAGTACTTC.

This clonotype was counted between two and nine times. The chain employs TRBV2 and TRBJ2-3; D gene ambiguous. V was cut by 6 bases and J by 3 bases, with 7 bases left in between. The CDR3 is made up of 12 amino acids. In germline, CDR1 is SNHLY, CDR2 FYNNEI. CDR3 sequence (DNA): TGTGCCAGCAGGAGGTGGACAGATACGCAGTATTTT. Translated: CASRRWTDTQYF.

This clonotype was observed many times. The chain employs TRBV12-3 or TRBV12-4 and TRBJ2-7, with D perhaps matching TRBD2 (8 bases). The CDR3 runs to 17 residues. V was cut by 0 bases and J by 6 bases, with 21 bases left in between. CDR3 DNA sequence: TGTGCCAGCAGTTTAGCTTTGGGACTAGGGGGCGAGGGCGAGCAGTACTTC. It is translated as CASSLALGLGGEGEQYF.

There are many counts of this clonotype. The rearrangement links TRBV5-1 to TRBJ2-1; 8 positions match TRBD1. The germline V gene encodes CDR1 SGHRS and CDR2 YFSETQ. Trimming took 4 bases from V and 5 from J; bases not matched to a gene: 14. This CDR3 has 17 amino acids. The CDR3 is CASSPEIGQGFNNEQFF. CDR3 nucleotides: TGCGCCAGCAGCCCTGAGATAGGACAGGGTTTTAACAATGAGCAGTTCTTC.

The rearrangement links TRBV6-5 to TRBJ1-2; possible D gene TRBD1, 5 bases. V was trimmed by 8 bases and J by 4 bases, leaving 17 bases between them. From germline, CDR1 is MNHEY and CDR2 SVGAGI. This CDR3 spans 14 amino acids. The CDR3, as DNA: TGTGCCAGCGGAAAAGGGGCGTATGGCTATGGCTACACCTTC. Protein product: CASGKGAYGYGYTF.